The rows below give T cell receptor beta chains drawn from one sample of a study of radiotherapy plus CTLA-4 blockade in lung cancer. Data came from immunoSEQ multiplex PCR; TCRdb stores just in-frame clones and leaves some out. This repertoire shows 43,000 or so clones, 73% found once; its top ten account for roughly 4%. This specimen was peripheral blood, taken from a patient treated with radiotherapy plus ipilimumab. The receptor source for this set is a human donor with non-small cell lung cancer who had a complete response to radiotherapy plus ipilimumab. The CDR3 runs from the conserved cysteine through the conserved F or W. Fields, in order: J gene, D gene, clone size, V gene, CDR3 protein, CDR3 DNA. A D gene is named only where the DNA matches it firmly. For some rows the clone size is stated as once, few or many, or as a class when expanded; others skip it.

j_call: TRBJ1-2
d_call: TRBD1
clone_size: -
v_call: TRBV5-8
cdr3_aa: CASSLGTGFSFNYGYTF
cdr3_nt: TGTGCCAGCAGCTTGGGGACAGGCTTCTCATTTAACTATGGCTACACCTTC

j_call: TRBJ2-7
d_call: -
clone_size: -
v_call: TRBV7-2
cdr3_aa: CASSLVVVGEDEQYF
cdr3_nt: TGTGCCAGCAGCTTAGTTGTCGTAGGGGAGGATGAGCAGTACTTC

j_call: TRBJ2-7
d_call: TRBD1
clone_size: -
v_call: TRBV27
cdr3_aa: CASSLRQGGEQYF
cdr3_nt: TGTGCCAGCAGTTTAAGACAGGGGGGCGAGCAGTACTTC

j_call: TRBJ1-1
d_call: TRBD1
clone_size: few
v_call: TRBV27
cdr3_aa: CASSLQTGQGYTEAFF
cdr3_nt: TGTGCCAGCAGTTTACAGACCGGACAGGGATACACTGAAGCTTTCTTT

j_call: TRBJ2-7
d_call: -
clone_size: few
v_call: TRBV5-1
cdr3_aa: CASSLAGVDEQYF
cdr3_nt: TGCGCCAGCAGCTTGGCGGGGGTAGACGAGCAGTACTTC

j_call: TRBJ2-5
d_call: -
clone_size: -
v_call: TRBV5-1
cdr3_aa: CASSLGAVLGETQYF
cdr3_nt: TGCGCCAGCAGCTTGGGGGCTGTTCTCGGTGAGACCCAGTACTTC

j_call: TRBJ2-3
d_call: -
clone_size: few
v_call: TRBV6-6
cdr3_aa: CASRQPAGSTDTQYF
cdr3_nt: TGTGCCAGCAGACAACCGGCGGGCAGCACAGATACGCAGTATTTT

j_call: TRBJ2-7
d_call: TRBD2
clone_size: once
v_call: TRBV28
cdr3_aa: CASSFGLAGYEQYF
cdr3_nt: TGTGCCAGCAGTTTCGGACTAGCAGGGTACGAGCAGTACTTC

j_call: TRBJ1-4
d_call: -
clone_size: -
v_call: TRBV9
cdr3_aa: CASSAGATNEKLFF
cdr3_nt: TGTGCCAGCAGCGCAGGGGCAACTAATGAAAAACTGTTTTTT

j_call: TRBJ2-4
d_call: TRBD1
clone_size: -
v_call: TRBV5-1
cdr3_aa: CASSLAGQGNIQYF
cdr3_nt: TGCGCCAGCAGCTTGGCGGGACAGGGGAACATTCAGTACTTC

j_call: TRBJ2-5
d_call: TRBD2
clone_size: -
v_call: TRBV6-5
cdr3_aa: CASASGGHQETQYF
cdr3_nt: TGTGCCAGCGCTAGCGGGGGGCACCAAGAGACCCAGTACTTC

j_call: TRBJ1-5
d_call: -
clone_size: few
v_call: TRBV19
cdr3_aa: CASSIAGNQPQHF
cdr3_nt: TGTGCCAGTAGTATCGCGGGAAATCAGCCCCAGCATTTT

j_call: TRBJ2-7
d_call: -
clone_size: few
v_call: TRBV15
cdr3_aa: CATSRGGLIEQYF
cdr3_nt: TGTGCCACCAGCAGAGGGGGACTGATCGAGCAGTACTTC

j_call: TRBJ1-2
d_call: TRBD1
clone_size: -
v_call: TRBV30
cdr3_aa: CAWSVPYRQGNYGYTF
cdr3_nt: TGTGCCTGGAGTGTCCCGTATAGACAGGGGAACTATGGCTACACCTTC

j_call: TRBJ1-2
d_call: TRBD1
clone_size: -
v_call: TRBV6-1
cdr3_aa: CASSLTGTNYGYTF
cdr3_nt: TGTGCCAGCAGTTTGACAGGGACTAACTATGGCTACACCTTC

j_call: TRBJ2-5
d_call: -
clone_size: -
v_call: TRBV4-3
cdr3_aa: CASSPQVRRETQYF
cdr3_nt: TGCGCCAGCAGCCCACAGGTGAGACGTGAGACCCAGTACTTC

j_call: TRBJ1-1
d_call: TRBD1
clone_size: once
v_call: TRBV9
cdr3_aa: CASRGTGNTEAFF
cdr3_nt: TGTGCCAGCAGGGGGACAGGGAACACTGAAGCTTTCTTT

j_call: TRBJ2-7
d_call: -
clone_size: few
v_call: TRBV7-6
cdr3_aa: CASSLQSVPSYEQYF
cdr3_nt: TGTGCCAGCAGCCTACAGTCTGTTCCCTCCTACGAGCAGTACTTC

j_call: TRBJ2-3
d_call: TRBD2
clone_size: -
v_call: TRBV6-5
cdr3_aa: CASSRGREGYTQYF
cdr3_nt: TGTGCCAGCAGCCGCGGGAGGGAAGGGTATACGCAGTATTTT

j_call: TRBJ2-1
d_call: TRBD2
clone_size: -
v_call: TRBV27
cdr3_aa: CASIPSGTRYVNEQFF
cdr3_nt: TGTGCCAGCATTCCATCGGGGACTAGGTACGTCAATGAGCAGTTCTTC

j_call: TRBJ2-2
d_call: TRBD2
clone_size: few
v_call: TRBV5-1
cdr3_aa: CASSLGAGANTGELFF
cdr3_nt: TGCGCCAGCAGCTTGGGAGCGGGAGCAAACACCGGGGAGCTGTTTTTT

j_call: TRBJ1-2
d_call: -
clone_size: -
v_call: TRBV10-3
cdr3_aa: CAITEIQEGGYTF
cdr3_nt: TGTGCCATCACTGAGATACAGGAGGGGGGCTACACCTTC

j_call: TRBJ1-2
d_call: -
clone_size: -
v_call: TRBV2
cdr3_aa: CASSVQTAYGYTF
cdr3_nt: TGTGCCAGCAGTGTCCAGACAGCTTATGGCTACACCTTC

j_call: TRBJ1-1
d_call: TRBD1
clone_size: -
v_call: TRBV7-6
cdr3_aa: CASRPTGTGFTEAFF
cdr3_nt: TGTGCCAGCAGGCCGACCGGGACAGGGTTCACTGAAGCTTTCTTT

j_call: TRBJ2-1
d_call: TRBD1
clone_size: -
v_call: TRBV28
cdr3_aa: CAAPPGQGQHEQFF
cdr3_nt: TGTGCCGCGCCCCCGGGACAGGGGCAGCATGAGCAGTTCTTC

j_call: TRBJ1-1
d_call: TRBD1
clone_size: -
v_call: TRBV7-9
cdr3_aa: CASSFGQALSTEAFF
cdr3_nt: TGTGCCAGCAGCTTCGGACAGGCCCTAAGCACTGAAGCTTTCTTT

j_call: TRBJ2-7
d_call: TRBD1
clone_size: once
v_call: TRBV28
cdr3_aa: CASTPGTVFYEQYF
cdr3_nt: TGTGCCAGCACCCCCGGGACAGTTTTCTACGAGCAGTACTTC

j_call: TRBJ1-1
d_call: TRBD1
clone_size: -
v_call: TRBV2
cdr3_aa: CASTDDRGGNMNTEAFF
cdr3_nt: TGTGCCAGCACTGATGACAGGGGAGGGAACATGAACACTGAAGCTTTCTTT

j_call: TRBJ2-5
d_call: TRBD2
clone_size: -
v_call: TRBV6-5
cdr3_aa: CASSPAGAYQETQYF
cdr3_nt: TGTGCCAGCAGTCCAGCGGGGGCCTACCAAGAGACCCAGTACTTC

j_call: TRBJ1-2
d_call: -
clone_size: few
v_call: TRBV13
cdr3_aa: CASSEGGYGGYTF
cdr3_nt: TGTGCCAGCAGCGAGGGGGGGTACGGTGGCTACACCTTC

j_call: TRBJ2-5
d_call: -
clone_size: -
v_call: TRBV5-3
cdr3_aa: CARSFGGKQETQYF
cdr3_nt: TGTGCCAGAAGCTTTGGAGGGAAACAAGAGACCCAGTACTTC

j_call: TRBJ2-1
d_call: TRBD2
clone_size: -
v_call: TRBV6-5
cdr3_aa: CASSYSGLAVEQFF
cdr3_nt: TGTGCCAGCAGTTACTCAGGCCTAGCGGTTGAGCAGTTCTTC